A single sample is the source of the 22 T cell receptor beta chains below, sequenced in a study of graft-versus-host responses after intestinal transplantation. Profiling relied on immunoSEQ multiplex PCR, and the TCRdb table lists in-frame clones only, not all of them. The sample yields over 10,000 clones, 80% to 95% seen once. Sequencing used PBMCs, obtained roughly 1,000 days after intestinal transplantation. The receptors derive from a human patient who received an intestinal transplant, so some T cells may come from the graft donor.

CDR3 in DNA: TGTGCCAGCAGTTACCGCAGGGGAGATCAGCCCCAGCATTTT. Its translation is CASSYRRGDQPQHF. The chain has TRBV6-5 and TRBJ1-5, with TRBD1 as a possible D gene (6 bases). CDR1 is MNHEY and CDR2 is SVGAGI in the germline V gene. The CDR3 is 14 amino acids. Trimming cost V 2 bases and J 5 bases, with 10 bases left between them.

This sequence joins TRBV7-6 and TRBJ1-1, with 10 bases lining up with TRBD1. Per germline, CDR1 SGHVS and CDR2 FNYEAQ. J lost 4 bases, V lost 5 bases, and 10 bases had no gene match. The CDR3 extends over 16 amino acids. The CDR3 reads CASSTPDRGEGTEAFF. The CDR3 DNA reads as TGTGCCAGCAGCACCCCGGACAGGGGGGAGGGCACTGAAGCTTTCTTT. Looking up the rest from reference TRBV7-6 and TRBJ1-1 gives the full variable domain: GAGVSQSPRYKVTKRGQDVALRCDPISGHVSLYWYRQALGQGPEFLTYFNYEAQQDKSGLPNDRFSAERPEGSISTLTIQRTEQRDSAMYRCASSTPDRGEGTEAFFGQGTRLTVV.

The chain is built from TRBV5-1 and TRBJ2-7; D gene uncertain. Germline V CDR1 and CDR2: SGHRS, YFSETQ. This CDR3 region has 11 residues. Trimming took 0 bases from V and 3 from J, leaving 1 base between them. The CDR3 spells CASSLDYEQYF. In DNA form, the CDR3 reads TGCGCCAGCAGCTTGGACTACGAGCAGTACTTC.

J is TRBJ2-7 and V is TRBV18, with 10 bases lining up with TRBD1. The CDR3 is 16 amino acids. The germline gives CDR1 KGHSH, CDR2 LQKENI. Unmatched junction bases numbered 12, after V lost 6 bases and J lost 4 bases. The CDR3 sequence: CASSRSGTGAKYEQYF. CDR3 bases: TGTGCCAGCTCCCGATCCGGGACAGGGGCCAAGTACGAGCAGTACTTC.

The J gene is TRBJ1-2, the V gene TRBV7-2, with 8 bases aligning to TRBD1. CDR3 length: 12 amino acids. V lost 4 bases, J lost 7 bases, and 2 bases stayed unmatched. The germline V gene has CDR1 SGHTA and CDR2 FQGNSA. CDR3 bases: TGTGCCAGCAGCTCGGACAGGGTTGGCTACACCTTC. This gives the protein CASSSDRVGYTF.

This rearrangement joins TRBV5-1 to TRBJ1-4; D is unresolved. The V end lost 1 base, the J end lost 0 bases, and 7 bases lay between the germline ends. The CDR3 spans 15 residues. Germline CDR1 is SGHRS and CDR2 is YFSETQ. The chain's CDR3 is CASSLLSATNEKLFF. CDR3 in DNA: TGCGCCAGCAGCTTGCTGTCTGCAACTAATGAAAAACTGTTTTTT.

The V call is TRBV5-4, the J call TRBJ2-3; D is perhaps TRBD1 or TRBD2 (6 bases each). The V end lost 4 bases, the J end lost 0 bases, and 12 bases lay between the germline ends. Germline V gene sequence: CDR1 SGHNT, CDR2 YYREEE (reference sequence). The CDR3 has 15 residues. In DNA form, the CDR3 reads TGTGCCAGCAGCCCCCTGGGGGGCAGCACAGATACGCAGTATTTT. Encoded protein: CASSPLGGSTDTQYF.

The V call is TRBV2, the J call TRBJ1-3, with a possible D match to TRBD1 (5 bases). The V gene lost 4 bases and the J gene lost 2 bases, with 9 bases spanning the gap. The CDR3 totals 14 residues. Germline CDR1 SNHLY, CDR2 FYNNEI. The CDR3 is CASSGGRAGNTIYF. The CDR3 coding sequence is TGTGCCAGCAGTGGGGGCAGGGCTGGAAACACCATATATTTT.

This rearrangement joins TRBV7-9 to TRBJ2-5; D is undetermined. V lost 4 bases to trimming and J lost 4 bases, with 16 bases between them. The CDR3 extends over 15 amino acids. Germline V gene lookup returns CDR1 SEHNR and CDR2 FQNEAQ (reference sequence). This CDR3 reads CASSSGQALGETQYF. DNA of the CDR3: TGTGCCAGCAGCTCTGGCCAGGCCCTAGGAGAGACCCAGTACTTC.

The chain links TRBV7-9 to TRBJ1-1; D gene unclear. V was cut by 1 base and J by 8 bases, with 11 bases left in between. Germline CDR1 is SEHNR and CDR2 is FQNEAQ (reference sequence). The CDR3 is made up of 13 amino acids. In nucleotides, the CDR3 is TGTGCCAGCAGCTTAGTAACGGGTCCCGAAGCTTTCTTT. Its protein product is CASSLVTGPEAFF.

The rearrangement joins TRBV6-5 to TRBJ1-2; D gene uncertain. CDR3 length: 13 residues. V lost 2 bases, J lost 4 bases, and 8 bases lay in between. The germline V gene encodes CDR1 MNHEY and CDR2 SVGAGI. CDR3 sequence (DNA): TGTGCCAGCAGTTACGGGCGGTCCTATGGCTACACCTTC. Its translation: CASSYGRSYGYTF.

This rearrangement joins TRBV5-8 to TRBJ2-7; D may match TRBD1 or TRBD2 (5 bases each). This CDR3 has 18 amino acids. The germline V gene encodes CDR1 SGHTS and CDR2 YDEGEE. The V end was cut by 7 bases, the J end by 3 bases, with 29 bases between. The CDR3 here is CASGSAPTVFGTIYEQYF. The CDR3 region has the DNA TGTGCCAGCGGATCCGCCCCTACGGTATTTGGGACCATCTACGAGCAGTACTTC.

The chain uses TRBV2 and TRBJ1-5; 8 nucleotides agree with TRBD1. V was pared by 5 bases and J by 1 base, with 10 bases of the junction left unmatched. From germline, CDR1 is SNHLY and CDR2 FYNNEI. This CDR3 contains 17 residues. The CDR3 coding sequence is TGTGCCAGCAGTTCGGACAGGGACGGGGACAGCAATCAGCCCCAGCATTTT. Translation gives CASSSDRDGDSNQPQHF.

V usage is TRBV13 and J usage is TRBJ1-1; TRBD1 is a possible D gene (6 bases). V lost 3 bases to trimming and J lost 8 bases, with 13 bases between them. Germline V CDR1 and CDR2: PRHDT, FYEKMQ (reference sequence). This CDR3 spans 13 amino acids. The CDR3 DNA follows: TGTGCCAGCAGCTTTGGGGGGGGCGAGGAAGCTTTCTTT. Protein product: CASSFGGGEEAFF.

The chain employs TRBV11-3 and TRBJ2-5; 8 bases align to TRBD1. The CDR3 is 15 amino acids. Germline V gene lookup returns CDR1 SGHNT and CDR2 YENEEA. V lost 1 base and J lost 2; bases outside the gene matches: 3. CDR3 loop: CASSLGTGPQETQYF. In DNA form, the CDR3 reads TGTGCCAGCAGCTTAGGGACAGGGCCTCAAGAGACCCAGTACTTC.

The gene calls are TRBV5-4 and TRBJ1-2; D unresolved. There are 13 residues in the CDR3. The V end was cut by 4 bases, the J end by 10 bases, with 17 bases between. From germline, CDR1 is SGHNT and CDR2 YYREEE (reference sequence). CDR3 nucleotide sequence: TGTGCCAGCAGCCAAGATCTGGGAGATGCCTACACCTTC. This codes for CASSQDLGDAYTF.

This clone was seen only once. The chain links TRBV5-5 to TRBJ1-2; D call uncertain. The V gene lost 3 bases and the J gene lost 5 bases, with 8 bases spanning the gap. CDR1 and CDR2 from the germline V gene are SGHKS and YYEKEE (reference sequence). The CDR3 sequence is 12 residues long. In DNA, the CDR3 is TGTGCCAGCAGCTCCCTTTGGTATGGCTACACCTTC. Its translation is CASSSLWYGYTF.

The chain couples TRBV13 to TRBJ2-2; a possible D gene is TRBD1 (5 bases). Germline loops: CDR1 PRHDT, CDR2 FYEKMQ (reference sequence). V dropped 2 bases and J dropped 6 bases, with 7 bases sitting between them. The CDR3 consists of 13 residues. The CDR3 DNA sequence: TGTGCCAGCAGCTTATCAGGGCCCGGGGAGCTGTTTTTT. Its translation is CASSLSGPGELFF.

The chain joins TRBV5-6 to TRBJ1-2, with 8 bases identical to TRBD1. CDR1 and CDR2 from the germline V gene are SGHDT and YYEEEE. V trimming: 1 base; J trimming: 6 bases; junction bases outside the gene matches: 8. The CDR3 consists of 15 residues. CDR3 in amino acids: CASSLSGRGRDGYTF. DNA for the CDR3: TGTGCCAGCAGCTTGTCCGGCAGGGGGCGGGATGGCTACACCTTC.

The chain links TRBV4-1 to TRBJ1-1; D may be TRBD1 (6 bases). CDR3 length: 15 amino acids. The ends were cut back, 1 base at V and 10 bases at J, with 19 bases in the middle. Germline V gene data show CDR1 as MGHRA and CDR2 as YSYEKL. CDR3 DNA: TGCGCCAGCAGCCAAGGCCCCCGGGACACCCAAGGAGCTTTCTTT. It yields the protein CASSQGPRDTQGAFF.

The chain employs TRBV7-2 and TRBJ2-2; D possibly matches TRBD1 or TRBD2 (5 bases each). V lost 1 base to trimming and J lost 7 bases, with 10 bases between them. CDR1 and CDR2 from the germline V gene are SGHTA and FQGNSA. The CDR3 is 14 residues long. In DNA, the CDR3 is TGTGCCAGCAGCTTAGTCGAGGGGATCGGGGAGCTGTTTTTT. This gives the protein CASSLVEGIGELFF.

The V and J genes are TRBV5-1 and TRBJ1-1; D is unresolved. CDR3 length: 13 residues. Per the germline V gene, CDR1 is SGHRS and CDR2 is YFSETQ. Trimming left V 0 bases short and J 7 bases short, with 10 bases between. The CDR3 is CASSLESSGEAFF. The CDR3 bases are TGCGCCAGCAGCTTGGAGTCAAGTGGTGAAGCTTTCTTT.